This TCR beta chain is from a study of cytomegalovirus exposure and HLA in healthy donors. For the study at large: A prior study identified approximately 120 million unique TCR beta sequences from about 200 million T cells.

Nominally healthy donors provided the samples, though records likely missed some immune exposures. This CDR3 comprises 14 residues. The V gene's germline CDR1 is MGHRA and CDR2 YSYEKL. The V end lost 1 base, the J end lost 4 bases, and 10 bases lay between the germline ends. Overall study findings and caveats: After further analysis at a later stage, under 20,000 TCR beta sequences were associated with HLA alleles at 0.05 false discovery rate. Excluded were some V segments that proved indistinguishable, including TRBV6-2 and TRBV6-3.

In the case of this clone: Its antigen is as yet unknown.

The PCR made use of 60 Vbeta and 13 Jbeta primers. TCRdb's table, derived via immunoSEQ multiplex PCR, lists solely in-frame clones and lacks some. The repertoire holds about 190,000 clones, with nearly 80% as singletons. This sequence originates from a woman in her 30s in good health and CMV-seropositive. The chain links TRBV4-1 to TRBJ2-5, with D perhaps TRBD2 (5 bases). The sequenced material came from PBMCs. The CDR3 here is CASSQGLGAETQYF. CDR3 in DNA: TGCGCCAGCAGCCAAGGGTTGGGAGCAGAGACCCAGTACTTC.